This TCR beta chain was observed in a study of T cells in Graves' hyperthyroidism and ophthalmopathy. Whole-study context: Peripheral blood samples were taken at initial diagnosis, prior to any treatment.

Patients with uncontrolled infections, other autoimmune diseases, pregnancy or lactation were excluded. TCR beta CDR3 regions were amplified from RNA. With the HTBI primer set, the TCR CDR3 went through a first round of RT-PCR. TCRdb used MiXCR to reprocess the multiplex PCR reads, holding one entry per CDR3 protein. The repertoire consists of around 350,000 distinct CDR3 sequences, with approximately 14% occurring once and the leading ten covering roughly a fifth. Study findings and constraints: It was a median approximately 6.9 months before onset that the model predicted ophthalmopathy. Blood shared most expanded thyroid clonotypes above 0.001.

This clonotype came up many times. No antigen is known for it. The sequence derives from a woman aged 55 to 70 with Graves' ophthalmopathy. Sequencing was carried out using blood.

The CDR3 loop reads CASREQGDYGYTF. The CDR3 DNA reads TGTGCCAGCAGGGAACAGGGTGACTATGGCTACACCTTC. The chain is built from TRBV27 and TRBJ1-2; TRBD1 might be the D (6 bases). The CDR3 covers 13 residues. Trimming cost V 6 bases and J 3 bases, with 11 bases left between them. The germline V gene has CDR1 MNHEY and CDR2 SMNVEV (reference sequence).